A selection of T cell receptor beta chains follows, all from one sample in a study of vaccination and CD4 T cells after COVID-19. These receptors are not linked to any known antigen. One entry per CDR3 protein, called by TCRdb with MiXCR from the PCR reads. Of around 14,000 distinct CDR3 sequences listed, 53% are singletons. The sample consisted of CD4+ T cells from blood, cultured in vitro. These receptors were obtained from a human donor who had recovered from COVID-19. The CDR3 runs from the conserved cysteine through the conserved F or W. D genes are given only for firm matches. The size entry is marked missing in some rows and otherwise reads once, few, many or a size class.

TRBJ2-3 TRBV11-2 . . CASSHQDTQYF TGTGCCAGTTCCCACCAGGATACGCAGTATTTT
TRBJ2-3 TRBV19 few TRBD2 CASSNGAGGTDTQYF TGTGCCAGTAGTAATGGGGCGGGGGGCACAGATACGCAGTATTTT
TRBJ2-2 TRBV6-4 medium-sized TRBD2 CASSEELAAPLNTGELFF TGTGCCAGCAGTGAAGAACTAGCGGCGCCTCTTAACACCGGGGAGCTGTTTTTT
TRBJ2-7 TRBV27 . . CASSLSPGGAYEQYF TGTGCCAGCAGTTTATCTCCCGGCGGGGCCTACGAGCAGTACTTC
TRBJ1-2 TRBV19 . . CASSIVGGRNYGYTF TGTGCCAGTAGTATAGTTGGGGGGCGCAACTATGGCTACACCTTC
TRBJ1-4 TRBV10-3 . . CAISESREKLFF TGTGCCATCAGTGAGTCGAGAGAAAAACTGTTTTTT
TRBJ1-5 TRBV6-1 few . CASRPTDYSNQPQHF TGTGCCAGCAGACCGACAGACTATAGCAATCAGCCCCAGCATTTT
TRBJ2-3 TRBV7-2 . TRBD2 CASSLRDVEGAGGADTQYF TGTGCCAGCAGCTTAAGGGACGTAGAGGGGGCGGGAGGGGCAGATACGCAGTATTTT
TRBJ2-2 TRBV12-3/TRBV12-4 . TRBD1 CASSFQGQGSGELFF TGTGCCAGCAGTTTCCAGGGACAGGGGTCCGGGGAGCTGTTTTTT
TRBJ2-7 TRBV28 . . CASSLRPGASRTYEQYF TGTGCCAGCAGTTTACGGCCCGGAGCTAGCAGAACCTACGAGCAGTACTTC
TRBJ1-2 TRBV6-1 . . CASSDLGGGYGYTF TGTGCCAGCTCCGACCTGGGGGGGGGCTATGGCTACACCTTC
TRBJ2-4 TRBV19 medium-sized TRBD2 CASSIKREGVGSAKNIQYF TGTGCCAGTAGTATAAAGCGGGAGGGAGTAGGGTCAGCCAAAAACATTCAGTACTTC
TRBJ2-1 TRBV6-2/TRBV6-3 . TRBD2 CASWTSGQNEQFF TGTGCCAGTTGGACTAGCGGGCAAAATGAGCAGTTCTTC
TRBJ1-1 TRBV20-1 once . CSARVRSGLGFF TGCAGTGCTAGAGTTAGGTCAGGGTTAGGTTTCTTT
TRBJ1-1 TRBV19 . . CASTPSDRNTEAFF TGTGCCAGTACCCCCTCGGACAGGAACACTGAAGCTTTCTTT
TRBJ2-3 TRBV7-6 . TRBD2 CASSSGTSGGIAIYTQYF TGTGCCAGCAGCTCCGGGACTAGCGGGGGGATTGCGATTTATACGCAGTATTTT
TRBJ1-6 TRBV25-1 few . CASSAAGNSPLHF TGTGCCAGCAGTGCGGCAGGGAATTCACCCCTCCACTTT
TRBJ2-7 TRBV20-1 . TRBD1 CSARDRTGRYEQYF TGCAGTGCTAGAGATCGGACAGGGCGTTACGAGCAGTACTTC
TRBJ1-6 TRBV2 . . CASSQYTVDNSPLHF TGTGCCAGCAGTCAGTACACCGTAGATAATTCACCCCTCCACTTT
TRBJ2-5 TRBV5-1 few . CASSLTETQYF TGCGCCAGCAGCTTGACGGAGACCCAGTACTTC
TRBJ1-5 TRBV12-3/TRBV12-4 once TRBD1 CASSRTGGNQPQHF TGTGCCAGCAGTCGGACAGGGGGCAATCAGCCCCAGCATTTT
TRBJ2-2 TRBV7-3 . . CASSQDGFDTGELFF TGTGCCAGCAGCCAGGACGGGTTTGACACCGGGGAGCTGTTTTTT
TRBJ1-6 TRBV4-3 . . CASSPEGATATNSPLHF TGCGCCAGCAGCCCAGAGGGTGCAACCGCGACGAATTCACCCCTCCACTTT
TRBJ1-6 TRBV27 . TRBD1 CASSLGTELWSPLHF TGTGCCAGCAGTTTAGGGACAGAATTGTGGTCACCCCTCCACTTT
TRBJ2-7 TRBV18 . TRBD1 CASSPGQGGSYEQYF TGTGCCAGCTCACCGGGACAGGGGGGCTCCTACGAGCAGTACTTC
TRBJ1-3 TRBV20-1 few . CSVLIPRFSGNTIYF TGCAGTGTACTAATCCCACGGTTCTCTGGAAACACCATATATTTT
TRBJ1-6 TRBV27 . . CASRTVARASYNSPLHF TGTGCCAGCAGAACTGTGGCCAGGGCAAGTTATAATTCACCCCTCCACTTT
TRBJ2-3 TRBV20-1 . . CSASGSSTDTQYF TGCAGTGCTAGCGGGAGCAGTACAGATACGCAGTATTTT
TRBJ2-2 TRBV20-1 . . CSASPWGGTGTGELFF TGCAGTGCTTCCCCTTGGGGAGGGACAGGCACCGGGGAGCTGTTTTTT
TRBJ2-2 TRBV11-3 . . CASSSSGTNTGELFF TGTGCCAGCAGCTCCTCCGGGACAAACACCGGGGAGCTGTTTTTT
TRBJ1-2 TRBV24-1 few TRBD1 CATSDPGQGSDGYTF TGTGCCACCAGTGACCCCGGACAGGGTTCGGATGGCTACACCTTC
TRBJ1-6 TRBV2 . . CASSEALGVYNSPLHF TGTGCCAGCAGTGAAGCGCTAGGAGTCTATAATTCACCCCTCCACTTT
TRBJ2-2 TRBV20-1 few . CSARAGQSTGELFF TGCAGTGCTAGAGCCGGACAGAGTACCGGGGAGCTGTTTTTT
TRBJ1-5 TRBV7-2 few . CASSLGPVTLSNQPQHF TGTGCCAGCAGCTTAGGGCCAGTAACTTTGAGCAATCAGCCCCAGCATTTT
TRBJ2-5 TRBV5-1 few TRBD2 CATTSGGARQETQYF TGCGCCACTACTAGCGGGGGGGCCCGCCAAGAGACCCAGTACTTC
TRBJ1-2 TRBV6-5 few . CASSLGRLYGYTF TGTGCCAGCAGTTTGGGACGGCTCTATGGCTACACCTTC
TRBJ1-5 TRBV19 once . CASHSDGYSNQPQHF TGTGCCAGCCACTCGGACGGCTATAGCAATCAGCCCCAGCATTTT
TRBJ1-2 TRBV6-2/TRBV6-3 . TRBD1 CASRRTGGQDYTF TGTGCCAGCAGACGGACAGGGGGACAAGACTACACCTTC
TRBJ1-4 TRBV7-6 few TRBD1 CASSFSGQRGEKLFF TGTGCCAGCAGCTTTTCGGGACAGCGGGGAGAAAAACTGTTTTTT
TRBJ2-3 TRBV6-2/TRBV6-3 . TRBD2 CASMRGLALDTQYF TGTGCCAGCATGCGGGGACTAGCGCTCGATACGCAGTATTTT
TRBJ2-2 TRBV10-3 . . CAISQLEGAGELFF TGTGCCATCAGTCAACTAGAAGGGGCCGGGGAGCTGTTTTTT
TRBJ2-1 TRBV5-1 few . CASSSGYSDEQFF TGCGCCAGCAGCTCAGGGTATTCCGATGAGCAGTTCTTC
TRBJ2-2 TRBV6-4 once TRBD1 CASSDSQGAIGELFF TGTGCCAGCAGTGACTCGCAGGGGGCAATCGGGGAGTTGTTTTTT
TRBJ2-5 TRBV6-5 . . CASSYTQYQETQYF TGTGCCAGCAGTTACACACAGTACCAAGAGACCCAGTACTTC
TRBJ1-1 TRBV20-1 large TRBD1 CSANRQGPVNTEAFF TGCAGTGCGAACCGACAGGGTCCGGTGAACACTGAAGCTTTCTTT
TRBJ1-6 TRBV11-3 . . CASTSGLHSPLHF TGTGCCAGCACCTCAGGGTTACATTCACCCCTCCACTTT
TRBJ1-1 TRBV24-1 few . CATSGGTEAFF TGTGCCACCAGTGGTGGCACTGAAGCTTTCTTT
TRBJ1-1 TRBV5-1 . TRBD1 CASSPGQGTNTEAFF TGCGCCAGCAGCCCGGGACAGGGTACCAACACTGAAGCTTTCTTT
TRBJ2-5 TRBV29-1 . TRBD2 CSGRTSGGITQYF TGCAGCGGCCGGACTAGCGGGGGGATAACCCAGTACTTC
TRBJ1-1 TRBV20-1 . . CSARGSRSNTEAFF TGCAGTGCTAGAGGTTCCAGATCGAACACTGAAGCTTTCTTT
TRBJ2-7 TRBV21-1 . . CASTLTSDTYEQYF TGTGCCAGCACCTTGACTAGCGATACCTACGAGCAGTACTTC
TRBJ2-2 TRBV28 once . CASRTTAGELFF TGTGCCAGCAGAACTACCGCCGGGGAGCTGTTTTTT
TRBJ1-5 TRBV4-3 . TRBD1 CASSQEWYKGGQGPEPQHF TGCGCCAGCAGCCAAGAATGGTATAAGGGGGGACAGGGTCCTGAGCCCCAGCATTTT
TRBJ2-3 TRBV29-1 . TRBD2 CSAPSGGGDTQYF TGCAGCGCACCTTCGGGAGGCGGAGATACGCAGTATTTT
TRBJ1-5 TRBV28 . TRBD1 CASSLLDRVVDQPQHF TGTGCCAGCAGTTTATTGGACAGGGTAGTTGATCAGCCCCAGCATTTT
TRBJ1-5 TRBV20-1 . . CSASRSNQPQHF TGCAGTGCTAGTCGTAGCAATCAGCCCCAGCATTTT
TRBJ2-1 TRBV21-1 . . CASSEPGLAVTYNEQFF TGTGCCAGCAGCGAACCGGGACTAGCGGTGACCTACAATGAGCAGTTCTTC
TRBJ2-2 TRBV7-2 few TRBD1 CASSSDRADTGELFF TGTGCCAGCAGTTCAGACAGGGCGGACACCGGGGAGCTGTTTTTT